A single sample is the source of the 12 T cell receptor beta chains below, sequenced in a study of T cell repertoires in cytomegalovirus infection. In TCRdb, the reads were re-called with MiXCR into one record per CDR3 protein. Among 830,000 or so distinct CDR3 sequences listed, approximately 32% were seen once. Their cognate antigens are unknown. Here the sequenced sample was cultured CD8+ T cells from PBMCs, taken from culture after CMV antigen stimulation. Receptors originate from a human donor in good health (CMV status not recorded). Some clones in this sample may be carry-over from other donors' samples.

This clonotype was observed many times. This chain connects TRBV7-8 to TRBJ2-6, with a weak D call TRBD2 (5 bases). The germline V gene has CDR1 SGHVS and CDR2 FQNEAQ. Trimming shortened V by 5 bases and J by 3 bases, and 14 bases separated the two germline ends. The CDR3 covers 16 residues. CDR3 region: CASSLPWEFGANVLTF. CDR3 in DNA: TGTGCCAGCAGCCTACCCTGGGAGTTTGGGGCCAACGTCCTGACTTTC.

The CDR3: CASSPEPAGSLIMNTEAFF. The CDR3 DNA sequence: TGTGCCAGCTCACCAGAACCAGCAGGGAGCCTAATCATGAACACTGAAGCTTTCTTT. The chain links TRBV18 to TRBJ1-1; D is perhaps TRBD1 (5 bases). The germline V gene encodes CDR1 KGHSH and CDR2 LQKENI. The CDR3 is made up of 19 amino acids. Trimming pared 2 bases from V and 0 bases from J, leaving 22 bases between.

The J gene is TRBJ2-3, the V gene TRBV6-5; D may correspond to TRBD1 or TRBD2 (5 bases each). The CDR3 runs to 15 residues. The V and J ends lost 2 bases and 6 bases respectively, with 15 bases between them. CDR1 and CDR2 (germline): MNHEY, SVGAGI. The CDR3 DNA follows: TGTGCCAGCAGTTACGGGGACGGTCCCGCGGATACGCAGTATTTT. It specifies CASSYGDGPADTQYF.

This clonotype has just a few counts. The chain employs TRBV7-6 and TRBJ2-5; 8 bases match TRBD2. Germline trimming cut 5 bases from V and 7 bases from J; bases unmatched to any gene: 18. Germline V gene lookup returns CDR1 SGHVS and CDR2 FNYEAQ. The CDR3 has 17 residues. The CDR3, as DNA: TGTGCCAGCAGCCATCCCAAGGCGGGACTAGGGTTCGGGACCCAGTACTTC. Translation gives CASSHPKAGLGFGTQYF.

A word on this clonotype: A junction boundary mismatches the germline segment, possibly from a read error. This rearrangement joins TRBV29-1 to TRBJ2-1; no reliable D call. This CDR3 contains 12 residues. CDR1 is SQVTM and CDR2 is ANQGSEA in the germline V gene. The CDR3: CSVEAANDEQLF. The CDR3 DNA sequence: TGCAGCGTTGAGGCGGCTAACGATGAGCAGTTATTC.

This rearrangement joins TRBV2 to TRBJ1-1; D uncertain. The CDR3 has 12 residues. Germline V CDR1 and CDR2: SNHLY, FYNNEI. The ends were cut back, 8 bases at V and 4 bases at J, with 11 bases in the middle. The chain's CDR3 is CASPWLGTEAFF. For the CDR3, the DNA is TGTGCCAGCCCGTGGTTGGGCACTGAAGCTTTCTTT.

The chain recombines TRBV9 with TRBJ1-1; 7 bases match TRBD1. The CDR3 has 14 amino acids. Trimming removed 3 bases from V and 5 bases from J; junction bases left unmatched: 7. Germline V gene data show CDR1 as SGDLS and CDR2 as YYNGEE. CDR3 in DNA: TGTGCCAGCAGCGGACGACAGGGTGGAACTGAAGCTTTCTTT. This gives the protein CASSGRQGGTEAFF.

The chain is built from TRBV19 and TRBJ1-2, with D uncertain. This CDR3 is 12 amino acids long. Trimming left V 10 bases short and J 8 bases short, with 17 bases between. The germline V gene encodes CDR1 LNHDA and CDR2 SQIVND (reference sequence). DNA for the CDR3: TGTGCCACCTCGGGAGGAGGGCACGGCTACACCTTC. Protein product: CATSGGGHGYTF.

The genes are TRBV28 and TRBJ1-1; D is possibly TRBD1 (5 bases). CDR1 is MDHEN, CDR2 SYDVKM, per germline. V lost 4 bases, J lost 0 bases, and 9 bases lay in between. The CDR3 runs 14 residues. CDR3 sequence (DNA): TGTGCCAGCAGTTCAGTGGGGGTGAACACTGAAGCTTTCTTT. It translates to CASSSVGVNTEAFF.

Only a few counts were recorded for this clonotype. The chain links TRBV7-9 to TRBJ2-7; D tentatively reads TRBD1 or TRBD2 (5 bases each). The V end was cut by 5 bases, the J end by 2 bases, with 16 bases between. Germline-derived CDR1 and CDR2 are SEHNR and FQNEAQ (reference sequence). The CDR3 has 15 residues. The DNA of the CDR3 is TGTGCCAGCAGCCCACCCGAGGGACCAACCTACGAGCAGTACGTC. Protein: CASSPPEGPTYEQYV.

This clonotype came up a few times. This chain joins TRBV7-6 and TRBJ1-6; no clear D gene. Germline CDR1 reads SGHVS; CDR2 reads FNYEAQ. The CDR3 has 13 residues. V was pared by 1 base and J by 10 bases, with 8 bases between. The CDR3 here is CASSLEVSSPLHF. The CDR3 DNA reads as TGTGCCAGCAGCTTAGAGGTCTCCTCACCCCTCCACTTT.

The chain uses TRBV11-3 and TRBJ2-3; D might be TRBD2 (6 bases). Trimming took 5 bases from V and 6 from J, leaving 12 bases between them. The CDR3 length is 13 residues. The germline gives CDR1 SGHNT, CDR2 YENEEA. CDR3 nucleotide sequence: TGTGCCAGCAGCCCCTGGGGGGACGATACGCAGTATTTT. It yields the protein CASSPWGDDTQYF.